This TCR beta chain was observed in a study of blood T cell repertoires in COVID-19. Whole-study context: Acute and convalescent COVID-19 samples came from the United States, Italy and Spain.

CDR3 size: 16 residues. Source study methods: Reference gene primer amplification gave estimated nucleated cell counts. Only in-frame clones appear in the TCRdb table, and some are missing; sequencing was by immunoSEQ multiplex PCR. V and J calls and clone size are copied from that table; D and trimming were computed from the DNA. The sample shows 110,000 or so clones, about nine tenths of them seen only once. This chain joins TRBV21-1 and TRBJ2-5; the table's D call, TRBD2, was not checked against the DNA. TRBV21-1 is flagged as a pseudogene. The sequencing input was peripheral blood. This sequence was found in a man in his 70s who had recovered from COVID-19. CDR3 residues: CASSNPLPGGQETQYF. CDR3 DNA sequence: TGTGCCAGCAGCAACCCACTACCCGGGGGCCAAGAGACCCAGTACTTC.